The sequence of this TCR beta chain was determined in a study of shared clonotypes between healthy human individuals. Turning to the study itself: CD4 naive and CD4 memory each took three plates per donor, while CD8 naive took two and CD8 memory one. Study results and limitations: How much donors shared clonotypes was expected to be affected by sequencing depth.

With respect to this clone: Its target is unknown.

Donors, without exception, were Caucasian adults residing in Nashville, Tennessee. Profiling relied on immunoSEQ multiplex PCR, and the TCRdb table lists in-frame clones only, not all of them. Of millions of clones listed, approximately 92% are singletons. Trimming removed 5 bases at V and 1 base at J, with 7 bases between. The CDR3 covers 13 residues. Looked up from germline, CDR1 is LNHNV and CDR2 is YYDKDF (reference sequence). The clonotype comes from a man between 18 and 35 years old in good health. Sequenced input: naive CD4+ T cells sorted from blood. Described subset: CD45RA+ positively selected. The rearrangement uses TRBV15 and TRBJ2-3; no definite D call. The CDR3 protein is CATSLSGTDTQYF. In nucleotides, the CDR3 is TGTGCCACCAGCCTTTCCGGCACAGATACGCAGTATTTT.